The clone carrying this TCR beta chain was counted a few times. Its antigen is not known. TCRdb redid the calling of the 5' RACE reads with MiXCR, one entry per CDR3 protein. The sample holds hundreds of thousands of distinct CDR3 sequences; 11% are singletons and the top ten take less than 20%. This record comes from a study of T cells after yellow fever vaccination. Study conclusions and caveats: A large majority of primary-vaccination clones showed up again after the booster (about 96% CD4, about 90% CD8). Bulk-population clonotypes that are abundant could appear as contaminants in FACS-sorted repertoires.

Germline values: CDR1 KGHDR, CDR2 SFDVKD. V was cut by 4 bases and J by 9 bases, with 18 bases left in between. The CDR3 has 15 residues. The specimen was PBMCs, collected on the day of the first yellow fever vaccination. The clonotype was recovered from a man between 18 and 35 years old who received the YFV17D yellow fever vaccine. The chain employs TRBV24-1 and TRBJ2-1, with D perhaps assigned TRBD1 or TRBD2 (5 bases each). CDR3 loop: CATSEPGDGTIEQFF. The CDR3 DNA reads TGTGCCACCAGTGAGCCTGGGGACGGTACAATTGAGCAGTTCTTC.